What follows are 24 T cell receptor beta chains derived from one specimen sequenced in a study of blood T cell repertoires in COVID-19. Profiled with immunoSEQ multiplex PCR; TCRdb holds only in-frame clones, not every one. This sample has about 75,000 clones, with 79% found just once. The sequencing input was peripheral blood. These receptors came from a woman of 80 years or more with active or convalescent COVID-19.

In its sample, this clone was seen once. The chain couples TRBV7-3 to TRBJ2-1; 7 bases fit TRBD2. V was pared by 1 base and J by 6 bases, with 6 bases of the junction left unmatched. Germline CDR1 is SGHTA and CDR2 is FQGTGA. This CDR3 has 15 amino acids. The CDR3 protein is CASSLIAGVGNEQFF. Written as DNA, the CDR3 is TGTGCCAGCAGCTTAATTGCGGGAGTAGGCAATGAGCAGTTCTTC.

This clone was seen a single time. The chain uses TRBV5-1 and TRBJ2-3; 10 nucleotides align to TRBD2. Germline assignment: CDR1 SGHRS and CDR2 YFSETQ. The CDR3 covers 14 residues. The junction had 3 bases not matched to a gene; V was cut back by 6 bases and J by 2 bases. CDR3 coding DNA: TGCGCCAGCAAACTAGCGGGGCTCACAGATACGCAGTATTTT. The encoded protein is CASKLAGLTDTQYF.

The genes are TRBV28 and TRBJ2-4; 9 bases fit TRBD1. The germline V gene encodes CDR1 MDHEN and CDR2 SYDVKM. CDR3 size: 15 residues. V gave up 6 bases and J gave up 1 base; unmatched junction bases: 4. CDR3 DNA sequence: TGTGCCAGCAGGGGGACAGGGAGGGCCAAAAACATTCAGTACTTC. Protein product: CASRGTGRAKNIQYF.

This clone appeared a few times. J is TRBJ1-5 and V is TRBV5-5, with D unclear. The CDR3 spans 14 residues. Germline values: CDR1 SGHKS, CDR2 YYEKEE (reference sequence). With 4 bases removed from V and 2 bases from J, the gap between germline ends came to 10 bases. The CDR3 sequence is CASSLGMGNQPQHF. CDR3 DNA sequence: TGTGCCAGCAGCCTCGGGATGGGCAATCAGCCCCAGCATTTT.

The chain recombines TRBV19 with TRBJ2-1, with a weak D call TRBD1 (6 bases). The V and J ends lost 0 bases and 5 bases respectively, with 8 bases between them. The length of the CDR3 is 14 residues. Germline CDR1 reads LNHDA; CDR2 reads SQIVND (reference sequence). CDR3 in DNA: TGTGCCAGTAGTATAGACAGGGGAAACAATGAGCAGTTCTTC. Its protein product is CASSIDRGNNEQFF.

V gene TRBV27 combines with J gene TRBJ1-2; TRBD1 matches 8 bases. The junction had 6 bases not matched to a gene; V was cut back by 5 bases and J by 1 base. CDR1 is MNHEY and CDR2 is SMNVEV in the germline V gene (reference sequence). The length of the CDR3 is 15 residues. The CDR3 loop reads CASSQHGQGNYGYTF. The DNA of the CDR3 is TGTGCCAGCAGTCAACACGGACAGGGTAACTATGGCTACACCTTC.

This chain links TRBV19 with TRBJ2-3; TRBD2 aligns across 7 bases. Germline trimming cut 0 bases from V and 0 bases from J; bases unmatched to any gene: 6. The germline V gene encodes CDR1 LNHDA and CDR2 SQIVND (reference sequence). This CDR3 region has 17 residues. Here the CDR3 reads CASSIDRAGISTDTQYF. Here the CDR3 DNA reads TGTGCCAGTAGTATAGATCGAGCGGGGATTAGCACAGATACGCAGTATTTT. Full variable domain (remainder filled in from reference TRBV19 and TRBJ2-3): DGGITQSPKYLFRKEGQNVTLSCEQNLNHDAMYWYRQDPGQGLRLIYYSQIVNDFQKGDIAEGYSVSREKKESFPLTVTSAQKNPTAFYLCASSIDRAGISTDTQYFGPGTRLTVL.

The chain uses TRBV15 and TRBJ2-3; D is perhaps TRBD2 (5 bases). Trimming shortened V by 1 base and J by 4 bases, and 12 bases separated the two germline ends. In germline, CDR1 is LNHNV, CDR2 YYDKDF (reference sequence). The CDR3 length is 15 residues. CDR3 coding DNA: TGTGCCACCAGCAGAGGGGGAGATTGGGCAGATACGCAGTATTTT. Translating gives CATSRGGDWADTQYF. Using reference TRBV15 and TRBJ2-3 for the parts outside the CDR3, the full variable domain is DAMVIQNPRYQVTQFGKPVTLSCSQTLNHNVMYWYQQKSSQAPKLLFHYYDKDFNNEADTPDNFQSRRPNTSFCFLDIRSPGLGDTAMYLCATSRGGDWADTQYFGPGTRLTVL.

The gene calls are TRBV6-2 or TRBV6-3 and TRBJ1-1; D gene ambiguous. The CDR3 consists of 16 residues. Looked up from germline, CDR1 is MNHEY and CDR2 is SVGEGT. The ends were cut back, 1 base at V and 1 base at J, with 13 bases in the middle. The CDR3 DNA reads as TGTGCCAGCAGTTACTTTCTATGGTCAACGAACACTGAAGCTTTCTTT. Its translation is CASSYFLWSTNTEAFF.

The table lists this clone with many counts. V is TRBV10-3 and J is TRBJ2-7; D is possibly TRBD1 (6 bases). This CDR3 is built from 14 residues. Trimming took 4 bases from V and 6 from J, leaving 16 bases between them. Germline V lookup: CDR1 ENHRY, CDR2 SYGVKD. CDR3 loop: CAISVNRETIEQYF. For the CDR3, the DNA is TGTGCCATCAGTGTTAACAGGGAAACTATCGAGCAGTACTTC.

This clone was observed a single time. This chain links TRBV19 with TRBJ2-1; 10 nucleotides match TRBD2. This CDR3 contains 16 residues. Germline values: CDR1 LNHDA, CDR2 SQIVND (reference sequence). V lost 8 bases and J lost 2; bases outside the gene matches: 9. CDR3 residues: CASRLAGVGPYNEQFF. DNA for the CDR3: TGTGCCAGTCGGCTAGCGGGAGTCGGTCCCTACAATGAGCAGTTCTTC.

V gene TRBV21-1 combines with J gene TRBJ2-2; TRBD2, as called in the table, went unchecked against the DNA. TRBV21-1 is marked as a pseudogene. The CDR3 covers 15 residues. CDR3: CASRSSGGNTGELFF. CDR3 nucleotide sequence: TGTGCCAGCAGATCTAGCGGGGGAAACACCGGGGAGCTGTTTTTT.

This sequence joins TRBV5-5 and TRBJ1-6; the D gene is possibly TRBD1 (5 bases). Germline V gives CDR1 SGHKS, CDR2 YYEKEE (reference sequence). The length of the CDR3 is 16 residues. The V end lost 2 bases, the J end lost 1 base, and 10 bases lay between the germline ends. CDR3 DNA: TGTGCCAGCAGCTTTTTGGAGGGGTCCTATAATTCACCCCTCCACTTT. Its protein product is CASSFLEGSYNSPLHF. The variable domain in full, with the rest retrieved from reference TRBV5-5 and TRBJ1-6, is DAGVTQSPTHLIKTRGQQVTLRCSPISGHKSVSWYQQVLGQGPQFIFQYYEKEERGRGNFPDRFSARQFPNYSSELNVNALLLGDSALYLCASSFLEGSYNSPLHFGNGTRLTVT.

The chain employs TRBV19 and TRBJ2-1, with a tentative D call TRBD2 (6 bases). Germline CDR1 and CDR2: LNHDA and SQIVND (reference sequence). This CDR3 contains 16 residues. V shed 3 bases and J shed 2 bases, with 14 bases lying between them. The CDR3 DNA sequence: TGTGCCAGTAGTATTTATAGCGGCCCAACCTACAATGAGCAGTTCTTC. Its protein product is CASSIYSGPTYNEQFF.

This sequence joins TRBV19 and TRBJ2-7; TRBD2 agrees at 7 bases. From germline, CDR1 is LNHDA and CDR2 SQIVND (reference sequence). V lost 1 base and J lost 2; bases outside the gene matches: 2. The CDR3 is 14 amino acids. In DNA, the CDR3 is TGTGCCAGTAGTATAGGTGGGGGGGCCTACGAGCAGTACTTC. This translates into CASSIGGGAYEQYF.

The J gene is TRBJ2-1, the V gene TRBV5-1, with D perhaps TRBD1 (5 bases). The CDR3 extends over 14 amino acids. Trimming took off 0 bases at V and 7 bases at J, with 11 bases between the two ends. The germline gives CDR1 SGHRS, CDR2 YFSETQ. The CDR3 sequence is CASSLVGAPNEQFF. The CDR3 bases are TGCGCCAGCAGCTTGGTAGGGGCGCCTAATGAGCAGTTCTTC.

The chain uses TRBV2 and TRBJ2-5, with D perhaps matching TRBD2 (6 bases). Trimming took off 8 bases at V and 4 bases at J, with 14 bases between the two ends. CDR1 is SNHLY, CDR2 FYNNEI, per germline. The CDR3 is 13 amino acids. This CDR3 reads CASCGGRTETQYF. The CDR3 coding sequence is TGTGCCAGCTGTGGAGGGAGAACAGAGACCCAGTACTTC.

The chain couples TRBV3-1 (or the pseudogene TRBV3-2) to TRBJ1-5; no firm D call. Trimming left V 3 bases short and J 1 base short, with 4 bases between. This CDR3 region has 13 residues. The germline CDR1 and CDR2 sequences are LGHDT and YNNKEL (reference sequence). The CDR3 DNA follows: TGTGCCAGCAGCCATAGAAGCAATCAGCCCCAGCATTTT. Protein: CASSHRSNQPQHF.

The chain is built from TRBV28 and TRBJ1-5, with TRBD1 matching over 8 bases. The CDR3 extends over 14 amino acids. Germline trimming cut 3 bases from V and 5 bases from J; bases unmatched to any gene: 3. Germline V lookup: CDR1 MDHEN, CDR2 SYDVKM. The CDR3 nucleotides read TGTGCCAGCAGTTTTAGACAGGGGTATCAGCCCCAGCATTTT. Protein sequence: CASSFRQGYQPQHF.

The gene calls are TRBV5-4 and TRBJ1-2; TRBD1 matches 9 bases. This CDR3 is built from 16 residues. Germline-derived CDR1 and CDR2 are SGHNT and YYREEE (reference sequence). Germline trimming cut 0 bases from V and 8 bases from J; bases unmatched to any gene: 11. The CDR3 DNA reads TGTGCCAGCAGCTTGGACACACCGGGACAGGGTGGGGGCTACACCTTC. Amino acids: CASSLDTPGQGGGYTF.

The chain is built from TRBV18 and TRBJ2-7; no clear D. Trimming removed 5 bases from V and 1 base from J, with 6 bases in between. This CDR3 is 12 amino acids long. Looked up from germline, CDR1 is KGHSH and CDR2 is LQKENI. This CDR3 reads CASSVGSYEQYF. Here the CDR3 DNA reads TGTGCCAGCTCAGTCGGGTCCTACGAGCAGTACTTC. Using reference TRBV18 and TRBJ2-7 for the parts outside the CDR3, the full variable domain is NAGVMQNPRHLVRRRGQEARLRCSPMKGHSHVYWYRQLPEEGLKFMVYLQKENIIDESGMPKERFSAEFPKEGPSILRIQQVVRGDSAAYFCASSVGSYEQYFGPGTRLTVT.

V usage is TRBV5-1 and J usage is TRBJ2-5; D perhaps matches TRBD2 (6 bases). There are 13 residues in the CDR3. Germline V CDR1 and CDR2: SGHRS, YFSETQ. Trimming stripped 3 bases from V and 3 bases from J, with 9 bases between. The CDR3 DNA is TGCGCCAGCAGCTGGCGGGGCGAAGAGACCCAGTACTTC. The encoded protein is CASSWRGEETQYF.

This clone has at least ten counts. The chain recombines TRBV10-1 with TRBJ2-1, with TRBD2 matching 7 bases. The V and J ends lost 2 bases and 7 bases, in that order; junction bases with no gene match: 5. Per the germline V gene, CDR1 is WNHNN and CDR2 is SYGVQD (reference sequence). The CDR3 loop spans 14 amino acids. This chain's CDR3 is CASSEGGGLNEQFF. The DNA of the CDR3 is TGCGCCAGCAGTGAGGGCGGGGGATTAAATGAGCAGTTCTTC.

The DNA for the CDR3 is TGTGCCAGCAGAGGTCCGGGACAGGGTGAAGCTTTCTTT. Encoded protein: CASRGPGQGEAFF. This chain connects TRBV5-6 to TRBJ1-1, with 9 bases fitting TRBD1. There are 13 residues in the CDR3. Germline V gene lookup returns CDR1 SGHDT and CDR2 YYEEEE. The V segment lost 5 bases and the J segment 7 bases; nucleotides outside the gene matches: 6.